The entry below describes one T cell receptor (beta chain). The assay was immunoSEQ multiplex PCR, and TCRdb's table has in-frame clones only and misses some. The table lists about 300,000 clones, more than 80% of them singletons. This record comes from a study of blood T cell repertoires in COVID-19. Germline assignment: CDR1 KGHSH and CDR2 LQKENI. V lost 2 bases and J lost 4, with 14 bases in between. The CDR3 length is 16 residues. The clonotype was recovered from a woman aged 45-65 years with COVID-19, enrolled during active disease. V usage is TRBV18 and J usage is TRBJ1-4, with D possibly TRBD1 on 6 matching bases. Sequenced sample: peripheral blood. The CDR3 reads CASSPVSGRGNEKLFF. The CDR3 DNA follows: TGTGCCAGCTCACCAGTGAGTGGCAGGGGTAATGAAAAACTGTTTTTT.